These T cell receptor beta chains were read from a single sample in a study of neurological immune-mediated disorders. TCRdb processed the 5' RACE reads anew with MiXCR; each CDR3 protein has one entry. Of about 84,000 distinct CDR3 sequences in the sample, roughly 4.5% were seen once. The sample was PBMCs. The receptor source for this set is an older woman with multiple sclerosis. The CDR3 runs from the conserved cysteine through the conserved F or W. Fields, in order: clone size, D gene, V gene, J gene, CDR3 DNA, CDR3 protein. The D gene is left open where the match is weak. Rows may omit the clone size; those that give it use once, few, many or a size class.

many	.	TRBV5-1	TRBJ1-5	TGCGCCAGCAGCCGTACAGGTCAGAGCAATCAGCCCCAGCATTTT	CASSRTGQSNQPQHF
many	TRBD2	TRBV28	TRBJ2-7	TGTGCCAGCAGTTCTCTAGCGGGGGGCGCCCTTTACGAGCAGTACTTC	CASSSLAGGALYEQYF
many	.	TRBV20-1	TRBJ2-3	TGCAGCGCGAGGGAGGTCAGGGAGGGCACAGATACGCAGTATTTT	CSAREVREGTDTQYF
many	TRBD1	TRBV5-1	TRBJ1-2	TGCGCCAGCAGCTTGGGAGCAGGGGGGTTGGATGGCTACACCTTC	CASSLGAGGLDGYTF
many	TRBD1	TRBV6-1	TRBJ2-1	TGTGCCAGCAGGTTAACAGGGGGCCATCTGGGTGAGCAGTTCTTC	CASRLTGGHLGEQFF
many	TRBD2	TRBV6-1	TRBJ2-2	TGTGCCAGCAGCCGACGGAGCGGGGGGGCCCCCGGGGAGCTGTTTTTT	CASSRRSGGAPGELFF
many	TRBD1	TRBV5-6	TRBJ1-1	TGTGCCAGCAGCTTGGGACAGGGGAGAGAAGCTTTCTTT	CASSLGQGREAFF
many	.	TRBV10-1	TRBJ2-3	TGCGCCAGCAGTGGGCGGGACGTAACAGATACGCAGTATTTT	CASSGRDVTDTQYF
many	TRBD1	TRBV20-1	TRBJ1-1	TGCAGTGCTAGAGGGGACAGTGTGAACACTGAAGCTTTCTTT	CSARGDSVNTEAFF
many	.	TRBV12-3/TRBV12-4	TRBJ2-1	TGTGCCAGCAGTTTAGGGGGGACGGGCTCCTACAATGAGCAGTTCTTC	CASSLGGTGSYNEQFF
many	TRBD1	TRBV5-1	TRBJ2-7	TGCGCCAGCAGTTCAGACACAGGGGTCTACGAGCAGTACTTC	CASSSDTGVYEQYF
.	TRBD2	TRBV5-1	TRBJ2-5	TGCGCCAGCAGCCATGGACTAGCGGGGGGCCCGTTCCAAGAGACCCAGTACTTC	CASSHGLAGGPFQETQYF
many	TRBD1	TRBV12-3/TRBV12-4	TRBJ1-6	TGTGCCAGCAGTCCAGGACAGGGGAATAATTCACCCCTCCACTTT	CASSPGQGNNSPLHF
many	.	TRBV5-1	TRBJ1-4	TGCGCCAGTTCCCTTGTGAATCAACGGGATGAAAAACTGTTTTTT	CASSLVNQRDEKLFF
many	TRBD2	TRBV20-1	TRBJ2-3	TGCAGTGCTTCATCTTTAGCGGGGGGGCTTCGTAGCACAGATACGCAGTATTTT	CSASSLAGGLRSTDTQYF
many	.	TRBV7-9	TRBJ1-2	TGTGCCAGCAGTTCCGAAAGTGGCTATGGCTACACCTTC	CASSSESGYGYTF
many	.	TRBV5-1	TRBJ2-1	TGCGCCAGCAGCTTGGATGGGGGATGGGAGCAGTTCTTC	CASSLDGGWEQFF
many	TRBD1	TRBV18	TRBJ2-7	TGTGCCAGCTCACCCGGACAGGGAATCTACGAGCAGTACTTC	CASSPGQGIYEQYF
many	TRBD2	TRBV28	TRBJ2-7	TGTGCCAGCAGCCCGGGAATAGCGGGGGGCTTCTACGAGCAGTACTTC	CASSPGIAGGFYEQYF
many	.	TRBV5-1	TRBJ2-1	TGCGCCAGCAGCTTGGGGGATGGGGTTGGATACAATGAGCAGTTCTTC	CASSLGDGVGYNEQFF
many	.	TRBV14	TRBJ2-5	TGTGCCAGCAGCCAAGGGACGGACCGGACCCAGTACTTC	CASSQGTDRTQYF
.	TRBD1	TRBV24-1	TRBJ1-1	TGTGCCACCGGTAAACAGGGGGACACTGAAGCTTTCTTT	CATGKQGDTEAFF
many	TRBD1	TRBV6-6	TRBJ2-5	TGTGCCAGCAGACGACAGGGGGCCTGGGAGACCCAGTACTTC	CASRRQGAWETQYF
many	TRBD1	TRBV7-9	TRBJ2-1	TGTGCCAGCAGCTTATCCGGGACAGGGGGCAGAGAGCAGTTCTTC	CASSLSGTGGREQFF
many	.	TRBV2	TRBJ2-6	TGTGCCAGCAGTGAAGCACCCGGAGGGTCTGGGGCCAACGTCCTGACTTTC	CASSEAPGGSGANVLTF
many	.	TRBV6-4	TRBJ2-3	TGTGCCAGTAGACTACAAGGAGGCACAGATACGCAGTATTTT	CASRLQGGTDTQYF
many	.	TRBV3-1	TRBJ1-1	TGTGCCAGCAGCCTAACAGTAGCGCTGAACACTGAAGCTTTCTTT	CASSLTVALNTEAFF
many	.	TRBV12-3/TRBV12-4	TRBJ2-1	TGTGCCAGCATCCCCTGGAGGGGTAGGGGCAATGAGCAGTTCTTC	CASIPWRGRGNEQFF
many	.	TRBV20-1	TRBJ1-1	TGCAGTGCTAGAGTGGAAGGGGGAGTTTGGAGCACTGAAGCTTTCTTT	CSARVEGGVWSTEAFF